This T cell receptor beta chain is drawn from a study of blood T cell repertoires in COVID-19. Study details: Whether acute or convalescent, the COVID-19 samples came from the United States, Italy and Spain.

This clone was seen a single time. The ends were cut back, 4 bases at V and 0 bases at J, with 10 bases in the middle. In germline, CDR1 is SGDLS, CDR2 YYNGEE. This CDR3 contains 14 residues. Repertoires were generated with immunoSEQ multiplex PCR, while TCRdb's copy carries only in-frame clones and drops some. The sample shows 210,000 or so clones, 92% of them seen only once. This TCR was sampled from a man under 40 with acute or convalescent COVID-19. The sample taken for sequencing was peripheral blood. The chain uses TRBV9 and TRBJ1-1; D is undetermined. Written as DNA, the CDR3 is TGTGCCAGCAGCCCGACAAACATGAACACTGAAGCTTTCTTT. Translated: CASSPTNMNTEAFF.